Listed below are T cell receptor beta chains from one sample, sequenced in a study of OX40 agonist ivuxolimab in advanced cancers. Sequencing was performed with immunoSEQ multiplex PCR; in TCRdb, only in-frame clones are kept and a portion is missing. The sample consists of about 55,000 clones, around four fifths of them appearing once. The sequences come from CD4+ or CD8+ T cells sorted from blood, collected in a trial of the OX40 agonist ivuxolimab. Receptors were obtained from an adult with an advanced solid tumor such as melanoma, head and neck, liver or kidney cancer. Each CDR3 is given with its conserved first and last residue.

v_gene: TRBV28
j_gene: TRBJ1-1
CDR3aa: CASSLETLAGEKTEAFF

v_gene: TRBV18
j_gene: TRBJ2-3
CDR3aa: CASSETGAASTDTQYF

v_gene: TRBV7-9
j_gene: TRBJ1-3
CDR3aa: CASSSAGSSGNTIYF

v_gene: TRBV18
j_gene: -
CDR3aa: CASSPNSYEQYF

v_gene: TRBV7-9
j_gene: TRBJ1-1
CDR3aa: CASSLAGSRNTEAFF

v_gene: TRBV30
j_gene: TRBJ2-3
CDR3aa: CAWSAGLAGLTDTQYF

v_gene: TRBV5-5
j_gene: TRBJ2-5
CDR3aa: CASSFSAMNQETQYF

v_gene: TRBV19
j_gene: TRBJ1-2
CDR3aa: CASSPQTVNYGYTF

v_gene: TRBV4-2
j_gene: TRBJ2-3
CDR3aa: CASSLQGDTQYF

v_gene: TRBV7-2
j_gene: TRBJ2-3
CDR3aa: CASRPGLATDTQYF

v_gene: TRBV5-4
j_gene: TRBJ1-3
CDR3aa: CASSLGWGAGTGNTIYF

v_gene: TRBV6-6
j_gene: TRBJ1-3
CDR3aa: CASRERQGYGNTIYF

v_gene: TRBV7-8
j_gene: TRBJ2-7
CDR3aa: CASTGTSGGPGEQYF

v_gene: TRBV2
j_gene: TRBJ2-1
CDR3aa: CASSEVTGGYNEQFF

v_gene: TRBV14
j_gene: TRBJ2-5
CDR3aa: CASSPLGGPETQYF

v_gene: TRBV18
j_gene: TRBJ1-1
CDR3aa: CASSRTGGEYTEAFF

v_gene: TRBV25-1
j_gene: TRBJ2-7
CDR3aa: CASSDGQSYEQYF

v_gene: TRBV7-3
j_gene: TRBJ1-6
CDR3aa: CASSTQTGGGSPLHF

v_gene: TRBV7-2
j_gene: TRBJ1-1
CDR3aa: CASSFTGDTEAFF

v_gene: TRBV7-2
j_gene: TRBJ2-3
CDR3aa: CASSSGLAGHTDTQYF

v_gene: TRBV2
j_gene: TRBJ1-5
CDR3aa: CASDSEGGQPQHF

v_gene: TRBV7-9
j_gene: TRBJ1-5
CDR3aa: CASSREGNQPQHF

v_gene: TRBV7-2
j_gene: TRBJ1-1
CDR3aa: CASSSQGTGVYVAAFF

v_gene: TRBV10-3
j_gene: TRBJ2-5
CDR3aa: CAISREGTPAPETQYF

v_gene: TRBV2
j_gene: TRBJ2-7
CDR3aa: CASSRQGSYEQYF

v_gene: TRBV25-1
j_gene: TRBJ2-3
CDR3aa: CASSEYRSGGSTDTQYF

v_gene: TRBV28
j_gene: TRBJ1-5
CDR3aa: CASTWGGVHNQPQHF

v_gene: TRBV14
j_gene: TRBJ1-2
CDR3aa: CASSQEWGQGGYTF

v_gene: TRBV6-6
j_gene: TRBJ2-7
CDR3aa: CASSYSPGQGYEQYF

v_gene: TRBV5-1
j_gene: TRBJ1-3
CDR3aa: CASSVDRDGNTIYF

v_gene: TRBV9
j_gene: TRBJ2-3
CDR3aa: CASSVSPGASTDTQYF

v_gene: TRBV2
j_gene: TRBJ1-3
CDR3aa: CASSEFGGSSGNTIYF

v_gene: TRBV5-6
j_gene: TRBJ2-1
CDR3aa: CASSLGGRVQKLF

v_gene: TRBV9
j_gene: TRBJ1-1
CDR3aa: CASSLTGSTEAFF

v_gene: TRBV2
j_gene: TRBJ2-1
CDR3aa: CASSDEGDSGEQFF

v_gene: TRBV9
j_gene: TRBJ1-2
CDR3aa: CASSSRQGNYGYTF

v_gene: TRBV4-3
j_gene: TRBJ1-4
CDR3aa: CASSQVIGPNEKLFF

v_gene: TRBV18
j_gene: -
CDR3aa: CASSPFWQATYEQYF

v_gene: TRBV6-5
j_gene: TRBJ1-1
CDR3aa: CASSAGYSRHEAFF

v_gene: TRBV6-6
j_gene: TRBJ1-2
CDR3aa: CASSPQGANYGYTF

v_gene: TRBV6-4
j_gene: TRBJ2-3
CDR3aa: CASSDSRGDTQYF

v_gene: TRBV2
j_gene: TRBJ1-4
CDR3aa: CASSYTGTDKLFF

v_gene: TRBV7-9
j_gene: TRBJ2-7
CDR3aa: CASSAFPRDDSYEQYF

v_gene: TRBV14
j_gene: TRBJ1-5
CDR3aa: CASSNGGGQPQHF

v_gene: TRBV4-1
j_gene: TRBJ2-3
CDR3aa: CASSQTGPPDTQYF

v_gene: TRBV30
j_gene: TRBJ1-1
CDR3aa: CASPLEGKNTEAFF

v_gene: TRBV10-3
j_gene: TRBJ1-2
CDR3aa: CAISGGTDENYTF

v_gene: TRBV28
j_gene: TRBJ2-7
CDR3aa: CATGPGTGGFGEQYF

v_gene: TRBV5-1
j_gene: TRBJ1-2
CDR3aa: CASSLQRIYGYTF

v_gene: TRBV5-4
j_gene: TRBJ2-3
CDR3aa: CASSFTLGDTQYF

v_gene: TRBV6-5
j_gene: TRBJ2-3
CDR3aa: CASSYGASGGTDTQYF

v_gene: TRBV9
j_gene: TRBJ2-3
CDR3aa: CASSVDAGSTDTQYF

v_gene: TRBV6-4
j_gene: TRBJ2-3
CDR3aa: CASSPAGTGGPDTQYF

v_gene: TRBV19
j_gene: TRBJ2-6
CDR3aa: CASRPQDSSGANVLTF